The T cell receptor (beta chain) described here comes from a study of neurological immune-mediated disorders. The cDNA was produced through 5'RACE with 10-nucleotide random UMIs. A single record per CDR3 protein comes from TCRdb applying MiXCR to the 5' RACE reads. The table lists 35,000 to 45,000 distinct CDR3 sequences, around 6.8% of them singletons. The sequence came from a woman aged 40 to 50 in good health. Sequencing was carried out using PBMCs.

The CDR3 nucleotides are TGCAGTGCTAGGGGCGGGGCGAACACCGGGGAGCTGTTTTTT. Translation: CSARGGANTGELFF. The chain carries TRBV20-1 and TRBJ2-2; TRBD2 is a possible D gene (6 bases). The CDR3 has 14 residues. V lost 3 bases and J lost 0, with 8 bases in between. Germline assignment: CDR1 DFQATT and CDR2 SNEGSKA (reference sequence).